Below are 2 T cell receptor beta chains sequenced from a single sample in a study of regulatory T cells in long-lasting Graves disease. Regarding time point: persistent/refractory GD, antithyroid drugs over 5 years with positive TRAb. From RNA extracted from PBMCs, the TCR library was made. In building TCR beta libraries, iRepertoire HTBI primers were used together with Arm-PCR of CDR3 regions. Each CDR3 protein gets one entry after TCRdb re-called the multiplex PCR reads with MiXCR. The sample has some 370,000 distinct CDR3 sequences, roughly 20% seen once. Source: peripheral blood mononuclear cells (PBMCs), taken when the disease was refractory, from a patient treated with antithyroid drugs. All receptors derive from a female donor with Graves disease.

For this clonotype: Just one base apart from a much larger clone, this may be a read error. The J gene is TRBJ1-5, the V gene TRBV12-3 or TRBV12-4; D is unclear. Trimming took off 5 bases at V and 6 bases at J, with 8 bases between the two ends. The CDR3 consists of 12 residues. The CDR3 region has the DNA TGTGCCAGCAGTCCCCCGCCTCAGCCCCAGCATTTT. It translates to CASSPPPQPQHF.

This clonotype was seen many times. This chain connects TRBV12-3 or TRBV12-4 to TRBJ1-6, with D hard to call. The CDR3 covers 14 residues. Trimming pared 2 bases from V and 7 bases from J, leaving 9 bases between. Here the CDR3 reads CASSLMGGNSPLHF. The DNA of the CDR3 is TGTGCCAGCAGTTTAATGGGTGGGAATTCACCCCTCCACTTT.